The following is a TCR beta chain sequence with its context. This clonotype was observed many times. It has no known antigen specificity. Nothing much larger sits one base from this clone, and base qualities are not available. The CDR3 contains 18 residues, cysteine and phenylalanine counted. Left in the record is the CDR3 DNA by itself, 54 bases read in frame from the first base. Taken from the germline V gene, the CDR1 and CDR2 loops are SGHTA and FQGNSA. Relative to germline, V is 4 bases shorter and J is 1 base shorter, with 23 bases between their ends. Stable Graves' hyperthyroidism was defined as no progression to ophthalmopathy during 18 months of follow-up. Hyperthyroidism patients were newly diagnosed, with disease duration under 2 months, and aged 18 to 65 years. The study excluded patients with uncontrolled infections, other autoimmune diseases, pregnancy or lactation. Diagnoses were based on clinical symptoms, serum thyroxine and TRAb, thyroid ultrasound and orbital computed tomography. PBMCs were separated from 7.5 to 10 ml of fresh peripheral blood using Ficoll-Paque density gradient centrifugation. Trizol reagent was used to extract total RNA, and RNA quality was then checked on an Agilent 2100 Bioanalyzer.

The TCR beta CDR3 regions were amplified from the RNA transcripts. For the first round of RT-PCR on the TCR CDR3, the HTBI primer set was used together with the Qiagen OneStep RT-PCR kit. A second multiplex PCR round built the libraries, followed by size selection and purification. Libraries were sequenced paired-end with 100 bp reads on an Illumina HiSeq2000. The original methods were these. Raw data were processed with SOAPnuke, discarding reads with adapters, uncalled bases, mean Phred below 15, or no exact constant-primer or identifier match. High-quality paired reads were merged with COPE v1.2.5, and unique nucleotide sequences were defined as clonotypes. Clonotypes were aligned to IMGT TRBV, TRBD and TRBJ reference segments using MiTCR v1.1. The analysis included only V-J combinations with a frequency above 0.0001, which together covered around 99% of the repertoires. The TCS score was defined as F50 (clonal expansion) divided by E x V (chaos), with BLOSUM62-based TCRdist calculated between CDR3 peptides within each V-J. Welch's t-statistics and random forest reduced approximately 520 V-J features to around 14, which were used in a naive Bayes classifier (R e1071). TCRdb passed the public sequencing reads through fastp at Q25 and MiXCR, retaining productive beta sequences. CDR3 protein duplicates are merged, each entry listing the most common genes and DNA. The V and J calls, along with clone size, are taken from TCRdb and not from the paper's own processing. Recorded for this sample are approximately 370,000 distinct CDR3 sequences; about 16% of them occurred a single time. The ten largest account for about 31% of the sample.

The sample comes from a study of T cells in Graves' hyperthyroidism and ophthalmopathy (dated by TCRdb to about 2019). Study-wide context: Peripheral blood was sampled at the time of initial diagnosis, prior to any treatment. The approximately 90 discovery patients were divided at random into training and test sets in a 7:3 ratio. Prospective prediction of ophthalmopathy was tested in an independent validation cohort consisting of 18 hyperthyroidism patients and around 17 patients who later progressed to ophthalmopathy. A discovery cohort of about 95 patients, approximately 45 with Graves' ophthalmopathy and fewer than 65 with stable Graves' hyperthyroidism, was used to find distinguishing TCR V-J signatures. Thyroid tissue and blood T-cell repertoires from more than five Graves' hyperthyroidism patients were also compared in the study. TCR Vbeta CDR3 sequencing of 130 to 150 peripheral blood samples (over 40 ophthalmopathy, roughly 72 hyperthyroidism and around 17 progressor patients) is reported in the paper. After blood sampling, hyperthyroidism patients were treated with methimazole at a starting dose of 30 mg daily, and ophthalmopathy patients were treated with high-dose intravenous methylprednisolone.

Points the paper makes about the study in general: Sample size was not statistically predetermined, and blinding of investigators to group allocation was not performed. In validation, progression to ophthalmopathy was predicted by the model with roughly 69% sensitivity and around 75% specificity, a median of about 6 months before onset. Most expanded thyroid clonotypes (frequency above 0.001) were also detected in blood, a finding suggesting that blood repertoires may reflect thyroid immune responses. In cross-validation, a model built on a 13 V-J signature told ophthalmopathy apart from stable hyperthyroidism with less than 90% sensitivity and about 81% specificity, and in testing the same model reached 80%/75%.

This clonotype originated in a woman aged 25-40 years with Graves' hyperthyroidism. The chain employs TRBV7-2 and TRBJ2-7; the D match is possibly TRBD1 or TRBD2, with 7 bases aligned in each. The sequencing sample was made of blood. The nucleotide sequence reads TGTGCCAGCAGCTCAGATCGGGGGGCTTTGACAGGGTCCTACGAGCAGTACTTC. Its protein is CASSSDRGALTGSYEQYF.